This T cell receptor beta chain originates from a study of blood T cell repertoires in COVID-19 (dated by TCRdb to the early 2020s). Turning to the overall study: Samples from collaborators originated in the United States, Italy and Spain and spanned both the acute and convalescent phases of COVID-19. A freely available public database, intended as a resource for researchers studying the immune response to SARS-CoV-2, is where the repertoires were released. The samples were drawn from the first 160 participants of the ongoing ImmuneRACE study and from over 950 subjects provided by 6 global collaborators. HLA class I and class II types, where available, came from metadata supplied by the sample provider rather than from assay-based typing. The material from the prospective study consisted of cDNA or gDNA derived from T cells, B-cell-depleted T cells, or PBMCs. Sample metadata almost always included a de-identified subject ID, COVID-19 status, age in years and sex. The dataset comprised deeply sampled blood TCRbeta repertoires from subjects exposed to, actively infected with, or recovered from COVID-19.

The paper's findings and limits, for the study overall: How much clinical and demographic metadata was included differed by source and by participant, and the metadata was provided uncurated.

The collaborating institutions used their own protocols to collect whole blood in K2EDTA tubes. Collaborator samples were shipped for TCRbeta analysis as frozen whole blood, isolated PBMCs, or DNA extracted from either sample type. From its cysteine to its phenylalanine, the CDR3 spans 15 amino acids. Left in the record is the CDR3 DNA by itself, 45 bases read in frame from the first base. The trim is 4 bases for V and 3 bases for J, with a gap of 17 bases between the germline ends. CDR1 and CDR2 were assigned from the germline V gene as SGHRS and YFSETQ. This clone appeared a single time. The target of this receptor is not known. Base qualities are missing; no much larger clone stands one base away. TCRbeta CDR3 regions were amplified from genomic DNA using the immunoSEQ Assay, a bias-controlled multiplex PCR. The paper's processing steps were these. Nucleated cell counts per sample were estimated from amplification of reference gene primers within the assay. To quantify the absolute abundance of each unique TCRbeta CDR3 rearrangement, sequence reads were collapsed and filtered. For each sample, productive Simpson clonality was calculated as the square root of Simpson's diversity index over productive rearrangements. The table was pulled from immuneACCESS by TCRdb, which kept in-frame rearrangements only. Such tables lose some clones; where checked, under half of the loss comes from unresolved V genes, and the rest has no known cause. The V and J calls and clone size are taken from that table; D and trimming were inferred from the DNA. This sample has 40,000 to 50,000 clones in its table, and roughly 87% of those were observed once. The ten largest clones capture 6.2% of the sample.

This receptor was taken from a human donor in a cohort sampled during active COVID-19. Sequencing was performed on peripheral blood. The sequence links TRBV5-1 to TRBJ2-7; D gene: possibly TRBD2, on 6 matching bases. The CDR3 amino acid sequence is: CASSPFGLAVYEQYF. The DNA sequence is TGCGCCAGCAGCCCCTTTGGCTTAGCGGTCTACGAGCAGTACTTC.